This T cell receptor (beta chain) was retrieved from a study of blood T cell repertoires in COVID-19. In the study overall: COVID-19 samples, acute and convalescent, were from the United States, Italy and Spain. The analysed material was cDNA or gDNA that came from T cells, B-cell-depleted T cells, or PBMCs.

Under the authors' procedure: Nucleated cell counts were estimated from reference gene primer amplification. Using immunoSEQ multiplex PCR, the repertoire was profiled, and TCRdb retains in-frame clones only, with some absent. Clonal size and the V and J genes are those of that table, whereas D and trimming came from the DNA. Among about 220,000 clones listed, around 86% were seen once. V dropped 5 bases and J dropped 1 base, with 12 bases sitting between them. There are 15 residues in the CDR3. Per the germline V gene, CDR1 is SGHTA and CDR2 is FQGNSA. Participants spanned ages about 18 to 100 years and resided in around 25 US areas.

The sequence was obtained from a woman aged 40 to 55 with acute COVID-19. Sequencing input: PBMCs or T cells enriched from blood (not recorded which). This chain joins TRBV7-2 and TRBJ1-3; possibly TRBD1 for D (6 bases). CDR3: CASSARDTSGNTIYF. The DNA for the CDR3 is TGTGCCAGCAGCGCCCGGGACACTTCTGGAAACACCATATATTTT.